What follows are 27 T cell receptor beta chains derived from one specimen sequenced in a study of OX40 agonist ivuxolimab in advanced cancers. The data were produced by immunoSEQ multiplex PCR, yet TCRdb's version contains in-frame clones alone and is incomplete. The repertoire holds fewer than 85,000 clones, with roughly 86% as singletons. The sequenced sample was CD4+ or CD8+ T cells sorted from blood, obtained in a trial of the OX40 agonist ivuxolimab. The source is an adult with an advanced solid tumor such as melanoma, head and neck, liver or kidney cancer.

The chain combines TRBV28 with TRBJ1-4, with D maybe TRBD1 (6 bases). CDR1 is MDHEN and CDR2 is SYDVKM in the germline V gene. This CDR3 contains 15 residues. V shed 4 bases and J shed 1 base, with 10 bases lying between them. This CDR3 is CASSSPGQTNEKLFF. The DNA for the CDR3 is TGTGCCAGCAGTTCCCCGGGACAAACTAATGAAAAACTGTTTTTT. The variable domain in full, completed from reference TRBV28 and TRBJ1-4, reads DVKVTQSSRYLVKRTGEKVFLECVQDMDHENMFWYRQDPGLGLRLIYFSYDVKMKEKGDIPEGYSVSREKKERFSLILESASTNQTSMYLCASSSPGQTNEKLFFGSGTQLSVL.

The chain couples TRBV6-5 to TRBJ1-4; D unresolved. The CDR3 totals 16 residues. The germline V gene encodes CDR1 MNHEY and CDR2 SVGAGI. Trimming shortened V by 4 bases and J by 0 bases, and 12 bases separated the two germline ends. The CDR3 sequence is CASSSHPGATNEKLFF. In DNA form, the CDR3 reads TGTGCCAGCAGTTCCCATCCGGGCGCAACTAATGAAAAACTGTTTTTT.

V usage is TRBV7-9 and J usage is TRBJ2-1; 11 nucleotides line up with TRBD2. The CDR3 is 13 amino acids. J was trimmed by 10 bases and V by 6 bases; bases with no gene match: 5. Germline CDR1 is SEHNR and CDR2 is FQNEAQ (reference sequence). CDR3 in amino acids: CASSSTSGAEQFF. The CDR3 nucleotides are TGTGCCAGCAGTTCGACTAGCGGGGCAGAGCAGTTCTTC.

The rearrangement uses TRBV6-6 and TRBJ2-3; D is uncertain. Germline CDR1 and CDR2: MNHNY and SVGAGI (reference sequence). The CDR3 sequence is 12 residues long. V was cut by 7 bases and J by 3 bases, with 8 bases left in between. The CDR3 region has the DNA TGTGCCAGCACCCTTAAAACAGATACGCAGTATTTT. Its translation is CASTLKTDTQYF.

The rearrangement uses TRBV10-3 and TRBJ2-1, with 7 nucleotides matching TRBD2. There are 15 residues in the CDR3. CDR1 is ENHRY, CDR2 SYGVKD, per germline. The junction had 4 bases not matched to a gene; V was cut back by 4 bases and J by 1 base. CDR3 residues: CAISGGSGSYNEQFF. The DNA for the CDR3 is TGTGCCATCAGTGGCGGGAGTGGGTCCTACAATGAGCAGTTCTTC.

The V gene is TRBV7-2, the J gene TRBJ2-1, with TRBD1 matching 7 bases. The CDR3 totals 15 residues. The germline V gene encodes CDR1 SGHTA and CDR2 FQGNSA. The ends lost 5 bases at V and 0 bases at J; junction bases unmatched: 4. In DNA form, the CDR3 reads TGTGCCAGCAGCCCGGGACAGATCTCCTACAATGAGCAGTTCTTC. Translating it yields CASSPGQISYNEQFF. Using reference TRBV7-2 and TRBJ2-1 for the parts outside the CDR3, the full variable domain is GAGVSQSPSNKVTEKGKDVELRCDPISGHTALYWYRQSLGQGLEFLIYFQGNSAPDKSGLPSDRFSAERTGGSVSTLTIQRTQQEDSAVYLCASSPGQISYNEQFFGPGTRLTVL.

The chain has TRBV21-1 and TRBJ2-1; TRBD2 reflects the table's D call only, with no check against the DNA. TRBV21-1 corresponds to a pseudogene. CDR3 size: 15 residues. The CDR3 region is CASRSWTKGKDEQFF. For the CDR3, the DNA is TGTGCCAGCAGATCTTGGACTAAGGGAAAGGATGAGCAGTTCTTC.

In the case of this clone: The same CDR3 is also encoded by other DNA sequences in this sample. The chain is built from TRBV7-9 and TRBJ1-1; perhaps TRBD1 as D (5 bases). Germline CDR1 reads SEHNR; CDR2 reads FQNEAQ (reference sequence). This CDR3 has 14 amino acids. V was trimmed by 2 bases and J by 1 base, leaving 8 bases between them. CDR3 residues: CASSLSGGNTEAFF. The CDR3 DNA follows: TGTGCCAGCAGCTTATCGGGGGGGAACACTGAAGCTTTCTTT.

This clone was detected once. The chain is built from TRBV7-8 and TRBJ2-1; D is tentatively TRBD1 or TRBD2 (5 bases each). The CDR3 spans 16 residues. The germline CDR1 and CDR2 sequences are SGHVS and FQNEAQ. Trimming shortened V by 1 base and J by 0 bases, and 10 bases separated the two germline ends. The CDR3 DNA follows: TGTGCCAGCAGCTTAGGGGGGAGCGTCTCCTACAATGAGCAGTTCTTC. Translating gives CASSLGGSVSYNEQFF.

The chain couples TRBV5-5 to TRBJ2-7, with 8 bases identical to TRBD1. This CDR3 comprises 16 residues. V lost 3 bases and J lost 1; bases outside the gene matches: 9. CDR1 is SGHKS and CDR2 is YYEKEE in the germline V gene (reference sequence). In DNA, the CDR3 is TGTGCCAGCAGCTACGACCCACAGGGGGGTTCCTACGAGCAGTACTTC. It encodes CASSYDPQGGSYEQYF.

V is TRBV19 and J is TRBJ2-7, with 9 bases fitting TRBD2. This CDR3 region has 14 residues. Trimming at V came to 4 bases and at J to 4 bases, leaving 5 bases not matched to a gene. Germline CDR1 is LNHDA and CDR2 is SQIVND (reference sequence). In nucleotides, the CDR3 is TGTGCCAGTAGTAGCGGGAGGGCTGTATACGAGCAGTACTTC. It encodes CASSSGRAVYEQYF.

Here the CDR3 DNA reads TGTGCCAGTAGTATAGATAACAGCAATCAGCCCCAGCATTTT. This encodes CASSIDNSNQPQHF. The chain uses TRBV19 and TRBJ1-5; D not certain. The CDR3 consists of 14 residues. V was trimmed by 0 bases and J by 1 base, leaving 4 bases between them. Germline lookup yields CDR1 LNHDA and CDR2 SQIVND (reference sequence).

The V call is TRBV14, the J call TRBJ1-3; D unclear. Germline V CDR1 and CDR2: SGHDN, FVKESK. CDR3 length equals 16 residues. The ends were cut back, 1 base at V and 0 bases at J, with 10 bases in the middle. The CDR3 region has the DNA TGTGCCAGCAGCCAAGGGGCCCGGAGCTCTGGAAACACCATATATTTT. This codes for CASSQGARSSGNTIYF.

The rearrangement uses TRBV7-9 and TRBJ1-2; tentatively, D is TRBD1 (5 bases). The CDR3 spans 11 residues. The germline V gene encodes CDR1 SEHNR and CDR2 FQNEAQ (reference sequence). V was shortened by 5 bases and J by 6 bases, with 7 bases between the two germline ends. DNA of the CDR3: TGTGCCAGCAGCCGACAGCATGGCTACACCTTC. As protein: CASSRQHGYTF. The full variable domain, with the rest looked up from reference TRBV7-9 and TRBJ1-2, is DTGVSQNPRHKITKRGQNVTFRCDPISEHNRLYWYRQTLGQGPEFLTYFQNEAQLEKSRLLSDRFSAERPKGSFSTLEIQRTEQGDSAMYLCASSRQHGYTFGSGTRLTVV.

The J gene is TRBJ1-5, the V gene TRBV19, with D perhaps matching TRBD1 (6 bases). CDR1 and CDR2 from the germline V gene are LNHDA and SQIVND (reference sequence). V was shortened by 7 bases and J by 2 bases, with 15 bases between the two germline ends. There are 15 residues in the CDR3. CDR3 sequence (DNA): TGTGCCAGTATCGAGGGGGGGCAAGGCAATCAGCCCCAGCATTTT. This encodes CASIEGGQGNQPQHF.

This clone was counted once. The chain joins TRBV10-3 to TRBJ1-6, with D perhaps TRBD1 (5 bases). The CDR3 extends over 13 amino acids. With 11 bases removed from V and 8 bases from J, the gap between germline ends came to 16 bases. CDR1 is ENHRY, CDR2 SYGVKD, per germline. CDR3 bases: TGTGCCTCGCACCGGGACGTTGATTCACCCCTCCACTTT. Encoded protein: CASHRDVDSPLHF.

This sequence joins TRBV28 and TRBJ1-5, with 9 bases fitting TRBD1. This CDR3 spans 19 amino acids. Germline assignment: CDR1 MDHEN and CDR2 SYDVKM. The V and J ends lost 5 bases and 1 base, in that order; junction bases with no gene match: 15. The DNA of the CDR3 is TGTGCCAGCAGTCCCCCGTATAAAGGACAGGGGTGGAGCAATCAGCCCCAGCATTTT. The encoded protein is CASSPPYKGQGWSNQPQHF.

The V call is TRBV18, the J call TRBJ2-5, with D possibly matching TRBD1 (6 bases). The CDR3 extends over 14 amino acids. Germline-derived CDR1 and CDR2 are KGHSH and LQKENI. Trimming removed 4 bases at V and 2 bases at J, with 11 bases between. The CDR3 spells CASSQTGLQETQYF. For the CDR3, the DNA is TGTGCCAGCTCACAAACAGGGCTTCAAGAGACCCAGTACTTC.

This chain links TRBV27 with TRBJ2-7, with D tentatively TRBD1 or TRBD2 (5 bases each). Trimming removed 4 bases from V and 6 bases from J, with 16 bases in between. CDR3 length equals 14 residues. Looked up from germline, CDR1 is MNHEY and CDR2 is SMNVEV (reference sequence). The CDR3 nucleotides read TGTGCCAGCAGTTCGAGCCCGGGACGCGGCGAGCAGTACTTC. Translation gives CASSSSPGRGEQYF.

The chain links TRBV28 to TRBJ1-4; tentative D call: TRBD1 (5 bases). V was clipped by 6 bases and J by 4 bases, with 15 bases between them. The germline V gene encodes CDR1 MDHEN and CDR2 SYDVKM. The CDR3 consists of 15 residues. In DNA, the CDR3 is TGTGCCAGCAGCCCCGTCGGGGCGCGTAATGAAAAACTGTTTTTT. Translated: CASSPVGARNEKLFF.

The rearrangement uses TRBV19 and TRBJ1-1; D is unclear. V lost 6 bases to trimming and J lost 4 bases, with 15 bases between them. CDR1 and CDR2 (germline): LNHDA, SQIVND (reference sequence). This CDR3 has 14 residues. The CDR3 DNA reads as TGTGCCAGTAGCCCGACCGCAGGTCCCACTGAAGCTTTCTTT. As protein: CASSPTAGPTEAFF.

The rearrangement joins TRBV28 to TRBJ2-3; 9 positions match TRBD2. This CDR3 region has 16 residues. The V and J ends lost 5 bases and 4 bases, in that order; junction bases with no gene match: 10. From germline, CDR1 is MDHEN and CDR2 SYDVKM. The CDR3 nucleotides read TGTGCCAGCAGTGGAATAGCGGGAGTGAGCCCAGATACGCAGTATTTT. Amino acid sequence: CASSGIAGVSPDTQYF.

V gene TRBV6-5 combines with J gene TRBJ1-3; no reliable D call. V lost 2 bases and J lost 1, with 3 bases in between. The CDR3 spans 13 residues. The germline gives CDR1 MNHEY, CDR2 SVGAGI. CDR3 nucleotide sequence: TGTGCCAGCAGTTACCCTTCTGGAAACACCATATATTTT. Translating it yields CASSYPSGNTIYF.

The V call is TRBV13, the J call TRBJ2-2; no firm D call. Germline-derived CDR1 and CDR2 are PRHDT and FYEKMQ (reference sequence). There are 11 residues in the CDR3. The V end lost 3 bases, the J end lost 6 bases, and 2 bases lay between the germline ends. CDR3 sequence: CASSFSGELFF. CDR3 DNA: TGTGCCAGCAGCTTTTCCGGGGAGCTGTTTTTT.

The V and J genes are TRBV5-1 and TRBJ2-1; the match to TRBD1 covers 8 bases. Per the germline V gene, CDR1 is SGHRS and CDR2 is YFSETQ. This CDR3 comprises 15 residues. Trimming removed 4 bases from V and 8 bases from J; junction bases left unmatched: 11. Here the CDR3 reads CASSGSVTGVDEQFF. CDR3 DNA sequence: TGCGCCAGCAGCGGATCCGTGACAGGGGTCGATGAGCAGTTCTTC.

This clone was detected only once. The V call is TRBV5-5, the J call TRBJ1-5; possible D gene TRBD1, 6 bases. Per germline, CDR1 SGHKS and CDR2 YYEKEE (reference sequence). The CDR3 is 14 amino acids. The ends were cut back, 3 bases at V and 6 bases at J, with 13 bases in the middle. CDR3 residues: CASSYTGRGQPQHF. The CDR3 region has the DNA TGTGCCAGCAGCTATACAGGGAGGGGTCAGCCCCAGCATTTT. Combining the CDR3 with reference TRBV5-5 and TRBJ1-5 gives the whole variable domain DAGVTQSPTHLIKTRGQQVTLRCSPISGHKSVSWYQQVLGQGPQFIFQYYEKEERGRGNFPDRFSARQFPNYSSELNVNALLLGDSALYLCASSYTGRGQPQHFGDGTRLSIL.

The rearrangement links TRBV2 to TRBJ1-5, with D hard to call. Germline values: CDR1 SNHLY, CDR2 FYNNEI. The CDR3 has 17 residues. With 6 bases removed from V and 0 bases from J, the gap between germline ends came to 18 bases. DNA for the CDR3: TGTGCCAGCAGGAGGACGGGCGACTTTTATAGCAATCAGCCCCAGCATTTT. Protein: CASRRTGDFYSNQPQHF.